These T cell receptor beta chains were read from a single sample in a study of cytomegalovirus exposure and HLA in healthy donors. Measured with immunoSEQ multiplex PCR; TCRdb has only the in-frame clones, and not every one. This sample has some 110,000 clones, with 80% to 85% found just once. Sequencing was carried out using PBMCs. The receptors originated from a man aged 25-45 years in good health and CMV-seropositive. CDR3s include the opening cysteine and the closing phenylalanine or tryptophan. A D gene is named only where the DNA matches it firmly. Clone size is not always given. Where it is, it says once, few, many or a class for expanded clones.

d_call: .; clone_size: .; j_call: TRBJ1-4; v_call: TRBV6-5; cdr3_aa: CASSYGAAGKLFF; cdr3_nt: TGTGCCAGCAGCTACGGGGCCGCTGGAAAACTGTTTTTT
d_call: TRBD1; clone_size: .; j_call: TRBJ1-2; v_call: TRBV28; cdr3_aa: CASSTPGQHGYTF; cdr3_nt: TGTGCCAGCAGTACTCCGGGACAGCATGGCTACACCTTC
d_call: .; clone_size: .; j_call: TRBJ1-6; v_call: TRBV27; cdr3_aa: CASRIPTRWDSPLHF; cdr3_nt: TGTGCCAGCAGGATACCCACGAGGTGGGATTCACCCCTCCACTTT
d_call: .; clone_size: .; j_call: TRBJ1-4; v_call: TRBV2; cdr3_aa: CASSDPGGELFF; cdr3_nt: TGTGCCAGCAGTGATCCGGGGGGAGAACTGTTTTTT
d_call: TRBD1; clone_size: .; j_call: TRBJ1-2; v_call: TRBV5-5; cdr3_aa: CASSPTGGGDYGYTF; cdr3_nt: TGTGCCAGCAGCCCTACAGGGGGCGGAGACTATGGCTACACCTTC
d_call: TRBD2; clone_size: .; j_call: TRBJ2-3; v_call: TRBV28; cdr3_aa: CASSLLRGGLNTQYF; cdr3_nt: TGTGCCAGCAGTTTATTACGGGGGGGCTTGAATACGCAGTATTTT
d_call: TRBD2; clone_size: .; j_call: TRBJ2-2; v_call: TRBV7-8; cdr3_aa: CASSLGGLAGDTGELFF; cdr3_nt: TGTGCCAGCAGCTTAGGCGGGCTGGCGGGGGACACCGGGGAGCTGTTTTTT
d_call: TRBD1; clone_size: .; j_call: TRBJ1-3; v_call: TRBV4-3; cdr3_aa: CASSQDRAGYTIYF; cdr3_nt: TGCGCCAGCAGCCAGGACAGGGCCGGATACACCATATATTTT
d_call: TRBD1; clone_size: .; j_call: TRBJ1-1; v_call: TRBV4-3; cdr3_aa: CASSQTGTSTEAFF; cdr3_nt: TGCGCCAGCAGCCAGACAGGGACGAGTACTGAAGCTTTCTTT
d_call: .; clone_size: once; j_call: TRBJ1-2; v_call: TRBV2; cdr3_aa: CASSVNSRGYTF; cdr3_nt: TGTGCCAGCAGCGTGAACTCGCGGGGCTACACCTTC
d_call: .; clone_size: .; j_call: TRBJ2-7; v_call: TRBV4-2; cdr3_aa: CASSQDQGREQYF; cdr3_nt: TGTGCCAGCAGCCAAGATCAGGGGCGGGAGCAGTACTTC
d_call: .; clone_size: few; j_call: TRBJ1-1; v_call: TRBV7-7; cdr3_aa: CASSLGENTEAFF; cdr3_nt: TGTGCTAGCAGCTTGGGAGAGAACACTGAAGCTTTCTTT
d_call: .; clone_size: once; j_call: TRBJ1-1; v_call: TRBV5-4; cdr3_aa: CASSLALLGTEAFF; cdr3_nt: TGTGCCAGCAGCTTGGCCTTGCTCGGCACTGAAGCTTTCTTT
d_call: .; clone_size: .; j_call: TRBJ1-5; v_call: TRBV6-6; cdr3_aa: CASSYGTPGRQPQHF; cdr3_nt: TGTGCCAGCAGTTACGGGACACCGGGGAGACAGCCCCAGCATTTT
d_call: .; clone_size: few; j_call: TRBJ2-5; v_call: TRBV7-9; cdr3_aa: CASSPVDEGVRETQYF; cdr3_nt: TGTGCCAGCAGCCCCGTTGATGAGGGGGTGAGAGAGACCCAGTACTTC
d_call: TRBD1; clone_size: few; j_call: TRBJ1-2; v_call: TRBV30; cdr3_aa: CAWTQWDRRYYGYTF; cdr3_nt: TGTGCCTGGACCCAATGGGACAGGAGGTACTATGGCTACACCTTC
d_call: .; clone_size: .; j_call: TRBJ2-3; v_call: TRBV28; cdr3_aa: CASGDWSTDTQYF; cdr3_nt: TGTGCCAGCGGGGACTGGAGCACAGATACGCAGTATTTT
d_call: TRBD1; clone_size: .; j_call: TRBJ1-2; v_call: TRBV28; cdr3_aa: CASRSGQGSVGYTF; cdr3_nt: TGTGCCAGCAGGTCGGGACAGGGGTCAGTTGGCTACACCTTC
d_call: .; clone_size: .; j_call: TRBJ1-6; v_call: TRBV7-2; cdr3_aa: CASSLRTGVYNSPLHF; cdr3_nt: TGTGCCAGCAGCTTAAGAACAGGCGTGTATAATTCACCCCTCCACTTT
d_call: TRBD1; clone_size: .; j_call: TRBJ1-4; v_call: TRBV19; cdr3_aa: CASSLDRETEKLFF; cdr3_nt: TGTGCCAGTAGTCTGGACAGGGAGACTGAAAAACTGTTTTTT
d_call: TRBD1; clone_size: .; j_call: TRBJ2-3; v_call: TRBV19; cdr3_aa: CASSTRQGADGTDTQYF; cdr3_nt: TGTGCCAGTAGTACACGACAGGGGGCGGATGGGACAGATACGCAGTATTTT
d_call: TRBD1; clone_size: .; j_call: TRBJ2-1; v_call: TRBV7-7; cdr3_aa: CASSLGQGEHEQFF; cdr3_nt: TGTGCTAGCAGTTTAGGACAGGGGGAGCATGAGCAGTTCTTC
d_call: TRBD2; clone_size: .; j_call: TRBJ2-2; v_call: TRBV7-6; cdr3_aa: CASSLASGNTGELFF; cdr3_nt: TGTGCCAGCAGCTTGGCTAGCGGAAACACCGGGGAGCTGTTTTTT
d_call: TRBD1; clone_size: .; j_call: TRBJ1-5; v_call: TRBV7-8; cdr3_aa: CASSPTGGFSNQPQHF; cdr3_nt: TGTGCCAGCAGCCCCACAGGGGGCTTTAGCAATCAGCCCCAGCATTTT
d_call: TRBD2; clone_size: .; j_call: TRBJ2-1; v_call: TRBV5-6; cdr3_aa: CASSLKMTSGGTNEQFF; cdr3_nt: TGTGCCAGCAGCTTGAAAATGACTAGCGGGGGCACAAATGAGCAGTTCTTC
d_call: .; clone_size: .; j_call: TRBJ2-7; v_call: TRBV7-3; cdr3_aa: CASSQDSSSYEQYF; cdr3_nt: TGTGCCAGCAGCCAGGACAGCAGCTCCTACGAGCAGTACTTC
d_call: TRBD1; clone_size: .; j_call: TRBJ1-5; v_call: TRBV27; cdr3_aa: CASSKDRVNQPQHF; cdr3_nt: TGTGCCAGCAGCAAGGACAGGGTAAATCAGCCCCAGCATTTT
d_call: .; clone_size: .; j_call: TRBJ2-7; v_call: TRBV25-1; cdr3_aa: CASSRGYYEQYF; cdr3_nt: TGTGCCAGCAGTAGGGGGTACTACGAGCAGTACTTC
d_call: .; clone_size: .; j_call: TRBJ2-1; v_call: TRBV6-5; cdr3_aa: CASRGGVGSYNEQFF; cdr3_nt: TGTGCCAGCAGGGGAGGTGTTGGCTCCTACAATGAGCAGTTCTTC
d_call: .; clone_size: once; j_call: TRBJ2-5; v_call: TRBV7-8; cdr3_aa: CASSPTPGSQETQYF; cdr3_nt: TGTGCCAGCAGCCCCACTCCGGGATCCCAAGAGACCCAGTACTTC
d_call: TRBD1; clone_size: .; j_call: TRBJ1-2; v_call: TRBV5-6; cdr3_aa: CASSYGTGIYGYTF; cdr3_nt: TGTGCCAGCAGCTACGGGACAGGGATCTATGGCTACACCTTC
d_call: TRBD1; clone_size: .; j_call: TRBJ2-2; v_call: TRBV7-8; cdr3_aa: CASSVLGGTGTTGELFF; cdr3_nt: TGTGCCAGCAGCGTACTCGGCGGGACAGGGACCACCGGGGAGCTGTTTTTT
d_call: TRBD1; clone_size: .; j_call: TRBJ1-1; v_call: TRBV7-2; cdr3_aa: CASSLMTGALVGTEAFF; cdr3_nt: TGTGCCAGCAGCTTAATGACAGGGGCGCTGGTAGGCACTGAAGCTTTCTTT
d_call: .; clone_size: .; j_call: TRBJ2-7; v_call: TRBV5-6; cdr3_aa: CASSTRTEQYF; cdr3_nt: TGTGCCAGCAGCACAAGGACTGAGCAGTACTTC
d_call: TRBD1; clone_size: .; j_call: TRBJ1-4; v_call: TRBV14; cdr3_aa: CASSLRTGANEKLFF; cdr3_nt: TGTGCCAGCAGCCTAAGAACAGGGGCGAATGAAAAACTGTTTTTT
d_call: TRBD1; clone_size: .; j_call: TRBJ1-5; v_call: TRBV6-6; cdr3_aa: CASRIPQGGNQPQHF; cdr3_nt: TGTGCCAGCAGGATTCCTCAGGGGGGCAATCAGCCCCAGCATTTT
d_call: TRBD1; clone_size: .; j_call: TRBJ2-5; v_call: TRBV29-1; cdr3_aa: CSVDQRQGKETQYF; cdr3_nt: TGCAGCGTTGATCAGCGACAGGGAAAAGAGACCCAGTACTTC
d_call: .; clone_size: .; j_call: TRBJ1-4; v_call: TRBV7-9; cdr3_aa: CASSLALSSPGEKLFF; cdr3_nt: TGTGCCAGCAGCTTAGCGCTAAGCTCCCCGGGGGAAAAACTGTTTTTT
d_call: TRBD1; clone_size: .; j_call: TRBJ2-1; v_call: TRBV5-4; cdr3_aa: CASSYGQGSYNEQFF; cdr3_nt: TGTGCCAGCAGCTACGGACAGGGCTCCTACAATGAGCAGTTCTTC
d_call: TRBD1; clone_size: .; j_call: TRBJ1-1; v_call: TRBV10-3; cdr3_aa: CAIRDVPGGTEAFF; cdr3_nt: TGTGCCATCAGGGACGTTCCAGGGGGCACTGAAGCTTTCTTT
d_call: TRBD2; clone_size: .; j_call: TRBJ2-3; v_call: TRBV7-2; cdr3_aa: CASSLASGGGAFTDTQYF; cdr3_nt: TGTGCCAGCAGCTTAGCGTCGGGCGGGGGGGCTTTCACAGATACGCAGTATTTT
d_call: TRBD1; clone_size: few; j_call: TRBJ1-2; v_call: TRBV19; cdr3_aa: CASTTPGQGARKGYGYTF; cdr3_nt: TGTGCCAGTACCACCCCGGGACAGGGGGCGAGGAAGGGCTATGGCTACACCTTC
d_call: TRBD2; clone_size: .; j_call: TRBJ2-1; v_call: TRBV4-1; cdr3_aa: CASSQESGGGTEQFF; cdr3_nt: TGCGCCAGCAGCCAAGAGAGCGGGGGGGGCACTGAGCAGTTCTTC
d_call: .; clone_size: .; j_call: TRBJ1-1; v_call: TRBV19; cdr3_aa: CASSMGHNRRTNTEAFF; cdr3_nt: TGTGCCAGTAGTATGGGACATAATCGGCGAACGAACACTGAAGCTTTCTTT
d_call: TRBD1; clone_size: once; j_call: TRBJ2-3; v_call: TRBV5-1; cdr3_aa: CASSLGQGRTDTQYF; cdr3_nt: TGCGCCAGCAGCTTGGGACAGGGGAGAACAGATACGCAGTATTTT
d_call: .; clone_size: .; j_call: TRBJ1-1; v_call: TRBV7-9; cdr3_aa: CASSLEGHTEAFF; cdr3_nt: TGTGCCAGCAGCTTAGAGGGGCACACTGAAGCTTTCTTT
d_call: TRBD1; clone_size: .; j_call: TRBJ1-1; v_call: TRBV5-6; cdr3_aa: CASSDRGAEAFF; cdr3_nt: TGTGCCAGCAGCGACAGGGGTGCTGAAGCTTTCTTT
d_call: TRBD1; clone_size: .; j_call: TRBJ2-7; v_call: TRBV2; cdr3_aa: CASEGDRGYEQYF; cdr3_nt: TGTGCCTCTGAGGGAGACAGGGGGTACGAGCAGTACTTC
d_call: .; clone_size: .; j_call: TRBJ2-6; v_call: TRBV2; cdr3_aa: CASSDRAGANVLTF; cdr3_nt: TGTGCCAGCAGTGACAGGGCTGGGGCCAACGTCCTGACTTTC
d_call: TRBD2; clone_size: few; j_call: TRBJ2-2; v_call: TRBV7-2; cdr3_aa: CASSYSGGANTGELFF; cdr3_nt: TGTGCCAGCAGCTATAGCGGGGGGGCGAACACCGGGGAGCTGTTTTTT
d_call: .; clone_size: .; j_call: TRBJ1-4; v_call: TRBV5-1; cdr3_aa: CASSGKDSLNEKLFF; cdr3_nt: TGCGCCAGCAGCGGGAAGGACAGCCTTAATGAAAAACTGTTTTTT
d_call: .; clone_size: .; j_call: TRBJ1-5; v_call: TRBV19; cdr3_aa: CASSIGYSNQPQHF; cdr3_nt: TGTGCCAGTAGTATAGGTTATAGCAATCAGCCCCAGCATTTT
d_call: .; clone_size: once; j_call: TRBJ1-5; v_call: TRBV9; cdr3_aa: CASSVGEGPSNQPQHF; cdr3_nt: TGTGCCAGCAGCGTAGGGGAGGGCCCTAGCAATCAGCCCCAGCATTTT